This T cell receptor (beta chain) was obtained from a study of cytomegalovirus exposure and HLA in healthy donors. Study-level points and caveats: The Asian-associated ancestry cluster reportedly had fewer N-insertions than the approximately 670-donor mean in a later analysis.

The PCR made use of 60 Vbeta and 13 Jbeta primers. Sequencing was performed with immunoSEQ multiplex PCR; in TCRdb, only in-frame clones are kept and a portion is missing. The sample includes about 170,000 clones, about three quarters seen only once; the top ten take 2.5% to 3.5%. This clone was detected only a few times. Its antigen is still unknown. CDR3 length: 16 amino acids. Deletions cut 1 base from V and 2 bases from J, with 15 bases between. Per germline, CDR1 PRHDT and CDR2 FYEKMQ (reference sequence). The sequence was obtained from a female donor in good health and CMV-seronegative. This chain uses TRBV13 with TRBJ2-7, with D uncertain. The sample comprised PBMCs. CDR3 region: CASSLEMNRSTYEQYF. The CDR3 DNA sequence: TGTGCCAGCAGCTTAGAGATGAACAGATCAACCTACGAGCAGTACTTC. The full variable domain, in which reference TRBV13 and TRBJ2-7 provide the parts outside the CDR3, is AAGVIQSPRHLIKEKRETATLKCYPIPRHDTVYWYQQGPGQDPQFLISFYEKMQSDKGSIPDRFSAQQFSDYHSELNMSSLELGDSALYFCASSLEMNRSTYEQYFGPGTRLTVT.